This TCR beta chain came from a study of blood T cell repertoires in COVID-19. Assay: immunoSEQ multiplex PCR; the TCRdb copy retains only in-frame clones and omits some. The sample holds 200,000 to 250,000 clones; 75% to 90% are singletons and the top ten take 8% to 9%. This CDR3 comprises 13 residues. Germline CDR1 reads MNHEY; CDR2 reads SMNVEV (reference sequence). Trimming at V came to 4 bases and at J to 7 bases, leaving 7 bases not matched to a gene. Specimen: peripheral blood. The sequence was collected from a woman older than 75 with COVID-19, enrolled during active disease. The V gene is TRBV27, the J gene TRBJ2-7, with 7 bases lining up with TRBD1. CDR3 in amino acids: CASSSLAGGEQYF. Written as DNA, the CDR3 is TGTGCCAGCAGTTCTCTCGCAGGGGGAGAGCAGTACTTC.